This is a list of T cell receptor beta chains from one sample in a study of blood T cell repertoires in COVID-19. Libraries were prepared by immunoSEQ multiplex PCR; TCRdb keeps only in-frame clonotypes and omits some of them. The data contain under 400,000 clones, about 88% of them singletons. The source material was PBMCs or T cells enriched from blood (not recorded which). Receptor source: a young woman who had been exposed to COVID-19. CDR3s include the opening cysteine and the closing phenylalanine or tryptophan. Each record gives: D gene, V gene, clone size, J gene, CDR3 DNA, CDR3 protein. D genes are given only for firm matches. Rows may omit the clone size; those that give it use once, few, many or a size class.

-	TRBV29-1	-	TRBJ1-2	TGCAGCGTTGAGGTTTCGGGGAACTATGGCTACACCTTC	CSVEVSGNYGYTF
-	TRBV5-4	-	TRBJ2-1	TGTGCCAGCAGCTTGCAACAGCCTGGGTCCTACAATGAGCAGTTCTTC	CASSLQQPGSYNEQFF
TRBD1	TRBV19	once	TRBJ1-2	TGTGCCAGCAGCCCGGGACAGGTCTATGGCTACACCTTC	CASSPGQVYGYTF
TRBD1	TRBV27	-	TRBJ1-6	TGTGCCAGCAGTTTCCCGGGACAGGGGGAGAACTCCTATAATTCACCCCTCCACTTT	CASSFPGQGENSYNSPLHF
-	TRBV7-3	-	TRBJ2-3	TGTGCCAGCAGCTTAACTAGCGGACGTCGCACAGATACGCAGTATTTT	CASSLTSGRRTDTQYF
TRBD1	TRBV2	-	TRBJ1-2	TGTGCCAGCAGTGTTGACAGGGCGAACTATGGCTACACCTTC	CASSVDRANYGYTF
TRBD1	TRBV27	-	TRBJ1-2	TGTGCCAGCAGCCCGGCGCCGGGATTTGGACAGGGGGTCTTC	CASSPAPGFGQGVF
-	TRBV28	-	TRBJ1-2	TGTGCCAGCAGTTTAGGGCACAACTATGGCTACACCTTC	CASSLGHNYGYTF
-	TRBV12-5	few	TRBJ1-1	TGTGCTAGTGGTTTGGTAGAGGGAGGCGAAGCTTTCTTT	CASGLVEGGEAFF
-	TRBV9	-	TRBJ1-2	TGTGCCAGCAGCGTGGACAGCTCTTATGGCTACACCTTC	CASSVDSSYGYTF